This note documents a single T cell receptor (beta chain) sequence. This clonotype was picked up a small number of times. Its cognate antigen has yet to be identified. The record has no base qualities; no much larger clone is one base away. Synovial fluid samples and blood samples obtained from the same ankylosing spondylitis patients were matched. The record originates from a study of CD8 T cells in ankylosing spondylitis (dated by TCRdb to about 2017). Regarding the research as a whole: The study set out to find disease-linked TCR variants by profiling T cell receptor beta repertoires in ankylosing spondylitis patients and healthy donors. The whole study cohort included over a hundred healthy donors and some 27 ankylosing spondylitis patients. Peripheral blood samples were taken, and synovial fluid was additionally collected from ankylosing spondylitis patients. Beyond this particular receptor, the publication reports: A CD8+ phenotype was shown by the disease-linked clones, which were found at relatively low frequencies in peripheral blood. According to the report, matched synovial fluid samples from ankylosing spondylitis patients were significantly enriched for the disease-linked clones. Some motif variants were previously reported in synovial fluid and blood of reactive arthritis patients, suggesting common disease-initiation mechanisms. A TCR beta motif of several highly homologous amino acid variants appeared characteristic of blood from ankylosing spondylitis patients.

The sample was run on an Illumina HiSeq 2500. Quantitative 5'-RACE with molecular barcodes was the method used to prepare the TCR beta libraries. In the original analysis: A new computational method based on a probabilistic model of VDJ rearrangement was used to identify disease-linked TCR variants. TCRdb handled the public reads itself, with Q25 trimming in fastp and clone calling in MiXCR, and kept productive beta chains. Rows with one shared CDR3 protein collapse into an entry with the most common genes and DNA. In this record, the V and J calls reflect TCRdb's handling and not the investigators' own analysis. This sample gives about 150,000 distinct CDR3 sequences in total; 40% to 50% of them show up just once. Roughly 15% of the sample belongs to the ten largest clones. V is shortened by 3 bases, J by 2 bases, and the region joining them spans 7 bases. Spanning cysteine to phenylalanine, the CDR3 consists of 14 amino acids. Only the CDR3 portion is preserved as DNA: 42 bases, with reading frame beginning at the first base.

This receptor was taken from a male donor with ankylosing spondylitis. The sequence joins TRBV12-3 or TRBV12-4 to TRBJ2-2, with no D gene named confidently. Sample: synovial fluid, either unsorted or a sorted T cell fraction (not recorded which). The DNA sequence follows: TGTGCCAGCAGTTTTAGTACTAACACCGGGGAGCTGTTTTTT. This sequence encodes CASSFSTNTGELFF.